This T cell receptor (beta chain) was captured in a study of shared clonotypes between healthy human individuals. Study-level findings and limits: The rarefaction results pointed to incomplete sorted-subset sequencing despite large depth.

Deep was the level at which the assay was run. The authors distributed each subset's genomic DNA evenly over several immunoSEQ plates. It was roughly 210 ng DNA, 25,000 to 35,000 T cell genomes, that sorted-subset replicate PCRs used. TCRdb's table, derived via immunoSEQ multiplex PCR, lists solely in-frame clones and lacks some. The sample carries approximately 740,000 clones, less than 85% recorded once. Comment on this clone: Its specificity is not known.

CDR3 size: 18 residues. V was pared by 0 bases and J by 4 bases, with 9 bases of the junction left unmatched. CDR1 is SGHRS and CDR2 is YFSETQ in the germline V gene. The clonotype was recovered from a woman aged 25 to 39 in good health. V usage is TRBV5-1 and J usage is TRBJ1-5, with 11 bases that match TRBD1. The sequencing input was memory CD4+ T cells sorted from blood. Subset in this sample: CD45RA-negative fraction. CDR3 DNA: TGCGCCAGCAGCTTGGGCTTCCCGGGACAGGGGGAAAATCAGCCCCAGCATTTT. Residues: CASSLGFPGQGENQPQHF.